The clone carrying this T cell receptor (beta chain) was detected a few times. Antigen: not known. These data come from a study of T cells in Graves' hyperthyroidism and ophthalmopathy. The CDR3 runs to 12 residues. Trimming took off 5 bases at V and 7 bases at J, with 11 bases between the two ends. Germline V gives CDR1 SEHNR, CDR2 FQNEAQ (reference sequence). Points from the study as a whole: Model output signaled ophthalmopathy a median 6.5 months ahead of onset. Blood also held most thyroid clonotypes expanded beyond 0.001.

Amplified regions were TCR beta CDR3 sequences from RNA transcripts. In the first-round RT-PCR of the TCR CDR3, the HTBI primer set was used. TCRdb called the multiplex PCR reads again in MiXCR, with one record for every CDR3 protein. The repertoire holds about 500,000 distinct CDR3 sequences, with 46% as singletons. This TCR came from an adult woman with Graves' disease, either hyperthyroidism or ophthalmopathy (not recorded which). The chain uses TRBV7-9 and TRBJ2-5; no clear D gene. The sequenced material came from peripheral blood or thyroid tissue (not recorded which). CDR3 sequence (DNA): TGTGCCAGCAGCGGAATGGGCAGGACCCAGTACTTC. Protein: CASSGMGRTQYF.